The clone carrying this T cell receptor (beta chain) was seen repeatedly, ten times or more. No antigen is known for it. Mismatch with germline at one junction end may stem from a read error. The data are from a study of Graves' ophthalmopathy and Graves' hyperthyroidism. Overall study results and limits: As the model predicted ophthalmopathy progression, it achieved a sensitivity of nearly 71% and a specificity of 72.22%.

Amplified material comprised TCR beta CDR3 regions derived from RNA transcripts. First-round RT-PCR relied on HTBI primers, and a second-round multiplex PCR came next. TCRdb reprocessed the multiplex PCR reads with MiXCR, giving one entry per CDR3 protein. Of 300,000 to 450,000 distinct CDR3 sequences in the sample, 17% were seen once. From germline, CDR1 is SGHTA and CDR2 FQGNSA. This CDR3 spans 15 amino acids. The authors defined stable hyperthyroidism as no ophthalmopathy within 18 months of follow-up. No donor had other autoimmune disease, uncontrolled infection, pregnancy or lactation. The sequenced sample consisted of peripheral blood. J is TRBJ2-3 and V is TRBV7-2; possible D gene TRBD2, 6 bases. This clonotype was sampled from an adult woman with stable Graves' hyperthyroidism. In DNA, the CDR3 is TGTGCCAGCAGCCTAGCGCACACCATCACAGATACGCAGTATTTT. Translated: CASSLAHTITDTQYF.